Below, 32 T cell receptor beta chains from the same sample are listed, as sequenced in a study of T-cell memory formation after mild COVID-19. From the 5' RACE reads, TCRdb called clonotypes with MiXCR, one entry per CDR3 protein. The table records approximately 270,000 distinct CDR3 sequences, about 17% of them present only once. The specimen was PBMCs or a T cell subset sorted from them (not recorded which). The receptors originated from a man aged 18 to 29 who had mild COVID-19 (a few samples of this study predate the infection). Cell type and time point are not known.

This chain joins TRBV20-1 and TRBJ1-6; a possible D gene is TRBD1 (6 bases). This CDR3 region has 11 residues. V was pared by 7 bases and J by 7 bases, with 8 bases between. Germline CDR1 DFQATT, CDR2 SNEGSKA (reference sequence). CDR3 nucleotide sequence: TGCAGTGTTGGGACAAATTCACCCCTCCACTTT. The encoded protein is CSVGTNSPLHF.

The genes are TRBV5-1 and TRBJ2-5; TRBD2 agrees at 7 bases. The CDR3 sequence is 15 residues long. CDR1 SGHRS and CDR2 YFSETQ come from the germline V gene. V trimming: 0 bases; J trimming: 2 bases; junction bases outside the gene matches: 4. The CDR3 loop reads CASSLAGGRQETQYF. The CDR3, as DNA: TGCGCCAGCAGCTTGGCCGGGGGGAGACAAGAGACCCAGTACTTC.

The genes are TRBV12-3 or TRBV12-4 and TRBJ2-6; D perhaps matches TRBD1 (6 bases). V was clipped by 6 bases and J by 4 bases, with 10 bases between them. This CDR3 spans 14 amino acids. DNA of the CDR3: TGTGCCAGCAGAGACAGGATAGGGGCCAACGTCCTGACTTTC. This translates into CASRDRIGANVLTF.

The V gene is TRBV7-3, the J gene TRBJ2-6, with D hard to call. The CDR3 totals 15 residues. The germline gives CDR1 SGHTA, CDR2 FQGTGA. Trimming shortened V by 6 bases and J by 0 bases, and 9 bases separated the two germline ends. In nucleotides, the CDR3 is TGTGCCAGCAGGTGGACGAGCTCTGGGGCCAACGTCCTGACTTTC. It is translated as CASRWTSSGANVLTF.

This clonotype was detected a few times. The chain carries TRBV10-2 and TRBJ2-3, with D possibly being TRBD2 (7 bases). Germline V lookup: CDR1 WSHSY, CDR2 SAAADI. This CDR3 is 15 amino acids long. Trimming shortened V by 6 bases and J by 1 base, and 14 bases separated the two germline ends. In DNA form, the CDR3 reads TGCGCCAGCAGGGGAGGGGCAGGGGGCACAGATACGCAGTATTTT. Translating gives CASRGGAGGTDTQYF.

This clonotype came up many times. The rearrangement links TRBV5-6 to TRBJ2-5; TRBD2 matches 11 bases. The germline gives CDR1 SGHDT, CDR2 YYEEEE. Trimming at V came to 0 bases and at J to 5 bases, leaving 3 bases not matched to a gene. CDR3 size: 15 residues. This CDR3 reads CASSLASGGFETQYF. In DNA, the CDR3 is TGTGCCAGCAGCTTGGCTAGCGGGGGGTTCGAGACCCAGTACTTC.

V and J are TRBV6-1 and TRBJ2-2; D possibly uses TRBD1 or TRBD2 (5 bases each). The CDR3 is 13 amino acids. Germline CDR1 MNHNS, CDR2 SASEGT. The V gene lost 11 bases and the J gene lost 2 bases, with 12 bases spanning the gap. The CDR3 region is CAGDDRNTGELFF. The DNA of the CDR3 is TGTGCCGGGGACGACAGAAACACCGGGGAGCTGTTTTTT.

This clonotype was seen more than once but under ten times. CDR3 DNA: TGTGCCAGCAGCCCGCGGACTAGCCAAGAGCAGTTCTTC. Translated: CASSPRTSQEQFF. This chain connects TRBV7-2 to TRBJ2-1; 8 bases are shared with TRBD2. The V and J ends lost 5 bases and 10 bases, in that order; junction bases with no gene match: 7. CDR3 length: 13 residues. Germline V gene data show CDR1 as SGHTA and CDR2 as FQGNSA.

J is TRBJ2-5 and V is TRBV7-3; 13 bases agree with TRBD2. Looked up from germline, CDR1 is SGHTA and CDR2 is FQGTGA. The trim removed 5 bases at V and 5 bases at J, leaving 11 bases unmatched. The CDR3 has 17 residues. The CDR3 coding sequence is TGTGCCAGCAGCCTCGGGACTAGCGGGATGAGGAGGGAGACCCAGTACTTC. Translation gives CASSLGTSGMRRETQYF.

This clonotype was counted between two and nine times. The rearrangement joins TRBV27 to TRBJ2-7; D might be TRBD2 (5 bases). This CDR3 comprises 14 residues. Trimming took off 3 bases at V and 7 bases at J, with 16 bases between the two ends. Per the germline V gene, CDR1 is MNHEY and CDR2 is SMNVEV (reference sequence). As DNA, the CDR3 is TGTGCCAGCAGTTTTATTAGGGCAACGGGAGAGCAGTACGTC. Translation: CASSFIRATGEQYV.

CDR3 sequence: CASSPGRDRVFGYTF. The DNA for the CDR3 is TGTGCCAGCAGCCCAGGCCGGGACAGGGTCTTCGGCTACACCTTC. V usage is TRBV7-2 and J usage is TRBJ1-2; 9 positions agree with TRBD1. There are 15 residues in the CDR3. V trimming: 5 bases; J trimming: 8 bases; junction bases outside the gene matches: 12. Germline CDR1 SGHTA, CDR2 FQGNSA.

This clonotype was recorded a few times. The chain is built from TRBV5-5 and TRBJ2-7, with D maybe TRBD1 (5 bases). V was pared by 4 bases and J by 1 base, with 21 bases between. The CDR3 covers 17 residues. Germline CDR1 and CDR2: SGHKS and YYEKEE (reference sequence). CDR3 region: CASSGDLTVGLSYEQYV. DNA for the CDR3: TGTGCCAGCAGCGGGGATCTGACAGTGGGGTTGTCCTACGAGCAGTACGTC.

This clonotype was seen a handful of times. The rearrangement uses TRBV5-1 and TRBJ1-2; TRBD1 is a possible D gene (5 bases). Germline V lookup: CDR1 SGHRS, CDR2 YFSETQ. V lost 0 bases and J lost 6, with 12 bases in between. The CDR3 is made up of 14 amino acids. The CDR3 coding sequence is TGCGCCAGCAGCTTGGATCGGGGCGGGGATGGCTACACCTTC. It encodes CASSLDRGGDGYTF.

The chain recombines TRBV30 with TRBJ1-1; maybe TRBD1 (5 bases). CDR1 is GTSNPN, CDR2 SVGIG, per germline (reference sequence). The CDR3 extends over 13 amino acids. V lost 2 bases and J 10 bases, leaving 17 bases between the germline ends. CDR3 coding DNA: TGTGCCTGGAGTCATGCCGGGTCTAGGGGAGCTTTCTTT. Amino acid sequence: CAWSHAGSRGAFF.

This clonotype was detected a few times. V and J are TRBV7-2 and TRBJ2-6; unclear D gene. V was cut by 0 bases and J by 2 bases, with 8 bases left in between. Germline CDR1 reads SGHTA; CDR2 reads FQGNSA. The CDR3 totals 16 residues. The DNA of the CDR3 is TGTGCCAGCAGCTTAGCGCTGGGGACTGGGGCCAACGTCCTGACTTTC. Translation gives CASSLALGTGANVLTF.

This clonotype has just a few counts. V usage is TRBV5-1 and J usage is TRBJ2-6, with D uncertain. The CDR3 totals 15 residues. Germline V gives CDR1 SGHRS, CDR2 YFSETQ. Trimming took off 4 bases at V and 1 base at J, with 9 bases between the two ends. The CDR3 spells CASSQSGSGANVLTF. The CDR3 DNA reads TGCGCCAGCAGCCAGTCTGGGTCTGGGGCCAACGTCCTGACTTTC.

Ten or more counts support this clonotype. The genes are TRBV7-8 and TRBJ1-1; D is unresolved. The CDR3 covers 14 residues. V was trimmed by 5 bases and J by 6 bases, leaving 16 bases between them. Looked up from germline, CDR1 is SGHVS and CDR2 is FQNEAQ. The DNA for the CDR3 is TGTGCCAGCAGCGTGGACGCCGGTGGGGCTGAAGCTTTCTTT. Translated: CASSVDAGGAEAFF.

A few counts support this clonotype. The CDR3 spells CAWSVDEQFF. DNA for the CDR3: TGTGCCTGGAGTGTCGATGAGCAGTTCTTC. The V call is TRBV30, the J call TRBJ2-1; D remains ambiguous. Germline V gene lookup returns CDR1 GTSNPN and CDR2 SVGIG (reference sequence). The CDR3 runs to 10 residues. The V and J ends lost 0 bases and 8 bases respectively, with 2 bases between them.

In this sample, this clonotype turned up many times. The rearrangement joins TRBV7-6 to TRBJ2-5; D possibly corresponds to TRBD2 (7 bases). V was shortened by 4 bases and J by 4 bases, with 16 bases between the two germline ends. Germline values: CDR1 SGHVS, CDR2 FNYEAQ. This CDR3 region has 15 residues. This CDR3 is CASSSPGGWGETQYF. CDR3 nucleotide sequence: TGTGCCAGCAGCTCCCCGGGGGGCTGGGGAGAGACCCAGTACTTC.

In its sample, this clonotype was seen a few times. One end of the junction does not line up with germline, which may come from a read error. The V gene is TRBV10-3, the J gene TRBJ2-7; tentative D call: TRBD2 (5 bases). This CDR3 has 14 amino acids. The germline V gene encodes CDR1 ENHRY and CDR2 SYGVKD. CDR3 residues: CAIRESGISYEQYF. The CDR3 DNA reads as TGTGCCATCAGGGAGTCGGGGATCTCCTACGAGCAGTACTTC.

The chain couples TRBV27 to TRBJ1-6, with TRBD1 as a possible D gene (6 bases). The CDR3 consists of 17 residues. Germline V gene data show CDR1 as MNHEY and CDR2 as SMNVEV (reference sequence). Trimming removed 3 bases at V and 7 bases at J, with 19 bases between. This CDR3 is CASSFWGGRARNSPLHF. In DNA, the CDR3 is TGTGCCAGCAGTTTTTGGGGGGGCAGGGCGAGAAATTCACCCCTCCACTTT.

A few counts support this clonotype. The chain carries TRBV28 and TRBJ2-2; D remains unclear. The CDR3 covers 11 residues. Trimming left V 5 bases short and J 6 bases short, with 4 bases between. The germline V gene has CDR1 MDHEN and CDR2 SYDVKM. The CDR3 DNA reads TGTGCCAGCAGTACATCCGGGGAGCTGTTTTTT. Its protein product is CASSTSGELFF.

The J gene is TRBJ2-1, the V gene TRBV28; no clear D gene. The CDR3 runs to 11 residues. Germline V gene sequence: CDR1 MDHEN, CDR2 SYDVKM. V shed 5 bases and J shed 10 bases, with 9 bases lying between them. This CDR3 reads CASSVSLEQFF. In nucleotides, the CDR3 is TGTGCCAGCAGTGTAAGTTTAGAGCAGTTCTTC.

The chain recombines TRBV2 with TRBJ1-5; D call uncertain. The V gene lost 3 bases and the J gene lost 1 base, with 7 bases spanning the gap. CDR3 size: 14 residues. Germline CDR1 SNHLY, CDR2 FYNNEI. CDR3 DNA sequence: TGTGCCAGCAGTGACATCGTCAGCAATCAGCCCCAGCATTTT. As protein: CASSDIVSNQPQHF.

This chain joins TRBV4-2 and TRBJ2-2; D is uncertain. Trimming took 1 base from V and 1 from J, leaving 4 bases between them. Looked up from germline, CDR1 is LGHNA and CDR2 is YNFKEQ. The CDR3 consists of 14 residues. The CDR3 DNA reads TGTGCCAGCAGCCAAGGCGAGAACACCGGGGAGCTGTTTTTT. Protein: CASSQGENTGELFF.

In this sample, this clonotype turned up a few times. The chain links TRBV6-5 to TRBJ1-2, with unresolved D. V lost 4 bases and J 8 bases, leaving 17 bases between the germline ends. This CDR3 is built from 14 residues. Germline V gene sequence: CDR1 MNHEY, CDR2 SVGAGI. This chain's CDR3 is CASSSGRYFEGYTF. The CDR3 region has the DNA TGTGCCAGCAGTTCGGGCCGATACTTCGAGGGCTACACCTTC.

This clonotype came up a few times. This rearrangement joins TRBV5-1 to TRBJ2-1; the D gene is possibly TRBD2 (5 bases). The V gene lost 0 bases and the J gene lost 4 bases, with 17 bases spanning the gap. Per germline, CDR1 SGHRS and CDR2 YFSETQ. This CDR3 has 17 residues. CDR3 coding DNA: TGCGCCAGCAGCTTGGATGGTAGCACCCGGACTTACAATGAGCAGTTCTTC. Residues: CASSLDGSTRTYNEQFF. The whole variable domain, filled in from reference TRBV5-1 and TRBJ2-1, reads KAGVTQTPRYLIKTRGQQVTLSCSPISGHRSVSWYQQTPGQGLQFLFEYFSETQRNKGNFPGRFSGRQFSNSRSEMNVSTLELGDSALYLCASSLDGSTRTYNEQFFGPGTRLTVL.

The chain combines TRBV24-1 with TRBJ2-1; TRBD1 agrees at 8 bases. This CDR3 is built from 14 residues. J was trimmed by 8 bases and V by 5 bases; bases with no gene match: 7. Germline lookup yields CDR1 KGHDR and CDR2 SFDVKD. The CDR3 DNA reads TGTGCCACCAGTGCCAAACAGGGGGTTCATGAGCAGTTCTTC. It encodes CATSAKQGVHEQFF.

The sample holds a few counts of this clonotype. The V call is TRBV10-3, the J call TRBJ1-2; possibly TRBD1 for D (6 bases). CDR1 ENHRY and CDR2 SYGVKD come from the germline V gene. CDR3 length: 12 residues. V was shortened by 7 bases and J by 7 bases, with 13 bases between the two germline ends. CDR3 nucleotide sequence: TGTGCCATCAAGAAGGAGGGGGTTGGCTACACCTTC. As protein: CAIKKEGVGYTF.

This clonotype was counted a few times. The chain carries TRBV6-6 and TRBJ2-3; D remains ambiguous. Germline values: CDR1 MNHNY, CDR2 SVGAGI (reference sequence). V lost 0 bases and J 6 bases, leaving 10 bases between the germline ends. The CDR3 is made up of 14 amino acids. Here the CDR3 reads CASSYSILGDTQYF. The CDR3 DNA sequence: TGTGCCAGCAGTTACTCGATTCTGGGGGATACGCAGTATTTT.

The chain combines TRBV5-5 with TRBJ1-1; D might be TRBD1 (5 bases). Trimming removed 3 bases at V and 2 bases at J, with 14 bases between. CDR3 length: 15 residues. Germline CDR1 SGHKS, CDR2 YYEKEE (reference sequence). The CDR3 DNA reads as TGTGCCAGCAGCTCTGGGACCGGACCTAACACTGAAGCTTTCTTT. This codes for CASSSGTGPNTEAFF.

This clonotype has a handful of counts. This chain uses TRBV6-1 with TRBJ2-7; 7 bases line up with TRBD1. The V gene's germline CDR1 is MNHNS and CDR2 SASEGT. After removal of 4 bases from V and 3 bases from J, the junction contained 6 bases not matched to a gene. The CDR3 is made up of 14 amino acids. CDR3 region: CASSATGLGYEQYF. The CDR3 DNA sequence: TGTGCCAGCAGTGCGACAGGGCTGGGCTACGAGCAGTACTTC.